One sample yielded the 29 T cell receptor beta chains listed below, sequenced in a study of blood T cell repertoires in COVID-19 (dated by TCRdb to 2020 to 2021). The library was prepared using the immunoSEQ multiplex PCR assay. This is the immuneACCESS table as TCRdb keeps it, with only in-frame sequences that have V and J called. A part of the clones is gone; compared with another copy, unresolved V genes explain less than half, and the rest is unexplained. Across this sample there are approximately 110,000 clones, with 75% to 85% seen only once. Approximately 10% of the sample comes from the top ten. What was sequenced was peripheral blood. All receptors derive from a woman in her seventies with acute or convalescent COVID-19.

In this sample, this clone turned up a few times. This rearrangement joins TRBV5-1 to TRBJ1-1; 8 bases match TRBD1. The CDR3 has 14 residues. Trimming cost V 4 bases and J 1 base; bases outside gene matches: 3. Germline V gene lookup returns CDR1 SGHRS and CDR2 YFSETQ. The CDR3 sequence: CASSPTGENTEAFF. CDR3 in DNA: TGCGCCAGCAGCCCGACAGGGGAGAACACTGAAGCTTTCTTT.

The chain uses TRBV28 and TRBJ2-2, with 10 bases matching TRBD2. V gave up 4 bases and J gave up 8 bases; unmatched junction bases: 13. The CDR3 length is 17 residues. Germline V gene lookup returns CDR1 MDHEN and CDR2 SYDVKM. The CDR3, as DNA: TGTGCCAGCAGTTCCCTAACTAGCGGGGTTCTTAGGGGGGAGCTGTTTTTT. It specifies CASSSLTSGVLRGELFF.

A few counts support this clone. The gene calls are TRBV7-9 and TRBJ1-3; perhaps TRBD1 as D (6 bases). The V end was cut by 3 bases, the J end by 4 bases, with 16 bases between. This CDR3 region has 16 residues. Germline V gene lookup returns CDR1 SEHNR and CDR2 FQNEAQ (reference sequence). Here the CDR3 DNA reads TGTGCCAGCAGCTTGGGCGGGGGGGCGCCAGGAAACACCATATATTTT. It yields the protein CASSLGGGAPGNTIYF.

Only one count was recorded for this clone. J is TRBJ2-7 and V is TRBV6-1, with 11 bases aligning to TRBD1. CDR3 length: 17 residues. Germline V lookup: CDR1 MNHNS, CDR2 SASEGT. J lost 4 bases, V lost 4 bases, and 12 bases had no gene match. In nucleotides, the CDR3 is TGTGCCAGCAGTGGCGCCGGGACAGGGGGTCATCAATACGAGCAGTACTTC. It specifies CASSGAGTGGHQYEQYF.

This chain connects TRBV10-2 to TRBJ1-2; D remains ambiguous. Germline loops: CDR1 WSHSY, CDR2 SAAADI. V was pared by 2 bases and J by 5 bases, with 6 bases between. The CDR3 loop spans 12 amino acids. The DNA of the CDR3 is TGCGCCAGCAGTGAGGACGGGTATGGCTACACCTTC. Translated, it gives CASSEDGYGYTF.

J is TRBJ1-4 and V is TRBV4-1; TRBD1 might be the D (6 bases). This CDR3 region has 15 residues. V lost 0 bases, J lost 7 bases, and 12 bases lay in between. Germline-derived CDR1 and CDR2 are MGHRA and YSYEKL. The CDR3 DNA sequence: TGCGCCAGCAGCCAAGATCGGGGGGGGGCTGAAAAACTGTTTTTT. This codes for CASSQDRGGAEKLFF.

The chain combines TRBV19 with TRBJ2-5, with 7 nucleotides matching TRBD2. V lost 5 bases to trimming and J lost 5 bases; unmatched junction nucleotides: 8. This CDR3 comprises 14 residues. Germline V gene data show CDR1 as LNHDA and CDR2 as SQIVND (reference sequence). The CDR3 nucleotides read TGTGCCAGTAGTCCGCAGACTAGCACGGAGACCCAGTACTTC. Translating it yields CASSPQTSTETQYF.

The V call is TRBV4-1, the J call TRBJ2-2, with 7 bases fitting TRBD1. J lost 0 bases, V lost 3 bases, and 4 bases had no gene match. CDR1 and CDR2 (germline): MGHRA, YSYEKL. This CDR3 contains 16 residues. The CDR3 is CASSHRTGSNTGELFF. DNA of the CDR3: TGCGCCAGCAGCCATCGGACAGGATCGAACACCGGGGAGCTGTTTTTT.

The rearrangement links TRBV30 to TRBJ1-2; 7 bases line up with TRBD1. The CDR3 sequence is 18 residues long. Germline lookup yields CDR1 GTSNPN and CDR2 SVGIG (reference sequence). V lost 0 bases, J lost 6 bases, and 19 bases stayed unmatched. The CDR3 loop is CAWSVRGKGQILRDGYTF. As DNA, the CDR3 is TGTGCCTGGAGTGTACGGGGGAAGGGACAGATTCTTCGCGATGGCTACACCTTC.

The rearrangement uses TRBV27 and TRBJ1-2; 10 positions agree with TRBD1. After removal of 5 bases from V and 7 bases from J, the junction contained 7 bases not matched to a gene. Germline V gene data show CDR1 as MNHEY and CDR2 as SMNVEV (reference sequence). This CDR3 spans 14 amino acids. CDR3 in amino acids: CASSPRRTGGGYTF. For the CDR3, the DNA is TGTGCCAGCAGTCCCCGGAGGACAGGGGGTGGCTACACCTTC.

The V call is TRBV10-3, the J call TRBJ1-1; D remains unclear. Germline V gives CDR1 ENHRY, CDR2 SYGVKD. The length of the CDR3 is 14 residues. The V and J ends lost 0 bases and 1 base respectively, with 6 bases between them. The CDR3 region is CAISESLGNTEAFF. The CDR3 DNA is TGTGCCATCAGTGAGTCGCTCGGGAACACTGAAGCTTTCTTT.

The chain is built from TRBV12-3 or TRBV12-4 and TRBJ2-3, with D tentatively TRBD2 (6 bases). The CDR3 consists of 13 residues. V dropped 4 bases and J dropped 7 bases, with 12 bases sitting between them. This chain's CDR3 is CASSSAGGHTQYF. The DNA for the CDR3 is TGTGCCAGCAGTTCGGCCGGGGGACATACGCAGTATTTT.

The chain has TRBV2 and TRBJ1-5; TRBD1 is a possible D gene (5 bases). This CDR3 contains 15 residues. Germline V gene lookup returns CDR1 SNHLY and CDR2 FYNNEI. V lost 7 bases to trimming and J lost 2 bases, with 15 bases between them. CDR3 nucleotides: TGTGCCAGCATCCCCGCCACAGGAGGCAATCAGCCCCAGCATTTT. This encodes CASIPATGGNQPQHF. Full variable domain (outside the CDR3, taken from reference TRBV2 and TRBJ1-5): EPEVTQTPSHQVTQMGQEVILRCVPISNHLYFYWYRQILGQKVEFLVSFYNNEISEKSEIFDDQFSVERPDGSNFTLKIRSTKLEDSAMYFCASIPATGGNQPQHFGDGTRLSIL.

This rearrangement joins TRBV13 to TRBJ1-6; 7 bases map to TRBD1. The CDR3 is made up of 14 amino acids. Germline CDR1 is PRHDT and CDR2 is FYEKMQ (reference sequence). With 3 bases clipped from V and 9 bases from J, the junction kept 5 bases outside the gene matches. CDR3 amino acids: CASSFGRGVSPLHF. Here the CDR3 DNA reads TGTGCCAGCAGCTTTGGCAGGGGGGTTTCACCCCTCCACTTT.

The chain couples TRBV5-1 to TRBJ2-7, with D tentatively TRBD1 (5 bases). The CDR3 runs to 13 residues. Germline-derived CDR1 and CDR2 are SGHRS and YFSETQ. Trimming shortened V by 1 base and J by 6 bases, and 11 bases separated the two germline ends. Here the CDR3 DNA reads TGCGCCAGCAGCTTGTCCCCGACAGCCGAGCAGTACTTC. Its protein is CASSLSPTAEQYF.

The chain combines TRBV29-1 with TRBJ1-2, with TRBD1 identical over 9 bases. The germline gives CDR1 SQVTM, CDR2 ANQGSEA. CDR3 length: 15 amino acids. The ends lost 1 base at V and 7 bases at J; junction bases unmatched: 10. CDR3 protein: CSVEATRQGDSGYTF. The CDR3 DNA is TGCAGCGTTGAAGCAACCCGACAGGGGGACTCTGGCTACACCTTC.

The sample holds many counts of this clone. The chain uses TRBV6-5 and TRBJ2-7, with a weak D call TRBD2 (5 bases). Germline CDR1 reads MNHEY; CDR2 reads SVGAGI. This CDR3 has 15 residues. Trimming shortened V by 6 bases and J by 0 bases, and 15 bases separated the two germline ends. CDR3 in amino acids: CASRPQEGSSYEQYF. As DNA, the CDR3 is TGTGCCAGCAGGCCTCAAGAGGGTAGCTCCTACGAGCAGTACTTC.

V and J are TRBV29-1 and TRBJ1-4; D possibly corresponds to TRBD1 (5 bases). This CDR3 is 14 amino acids long. Germline V lookup: CDR1 SQVTM, CDR2 ANQGSEA. Trimming took 1 base from V and 3 from J, leaving 9 bases between them. CDR3 sequence reads: CSVEGRASNEKLFF. In DNA, the CDR3 is TGCAGCGTTGAAGGCAGGGCGTCTAATGAAAAACTGTTTTTT.

This clone has a single count. The chain combines TRBV18 with TRBJ2-2, with 11 bases fitting TRBD1. J was trimmed by 4 bases and V by 2 bases; bases with no gene match: 9. Germline CDR1 reads KGHSH; CDR2 reads LQKENI. The CDR3 covers 18 residues. DNA for the CDR3: TGTGCCAGCTCACCAGGGACAGGGGGAATCTTTGGCACCGGGGAGCTGTTTTTT. Amino acid sequence: CASSPGTGGIFGTGELFF. Full variable domain (rest looked up from reference TRBV18 and TRBJ2-2): NAGVMQNPRHLVRRRGQEARLRCSPMKGHSHVYWYRQLPEEGLKFMVYLQKENIIDESGMPKERFSAEFPKEGPSILRIQQVVRGDSAAYFCASSPGTGGIFGTGELFFGEGSRLTVL.

The chain links TRBV9 to TRBJ2-5, with D perhaps TRBD2 (6 bases). This CDR3 region has 15 residues. Germline V CDR1 and CDR2: SGDLS, YYNGEE. V was cut by 0 bases and J by 5 bases, with 14 bases left in between. The CDR3 reads CASSVGLEGWETQYF. CDR3 in DNA: TGTGCCAGCAGCGTAGGGTTGGAGGGATGGGAGACCCAGTACTTC.

V and J are TRBV6-5 and TRBJ1-2; 7 bases match TRBD1. The length of the CDR3 is 14 residues. Trimming took 5 bases from V and 3 from J; bases not matched to a gene: 6. Germline lookup yields CDR1 MNHEY and CDR2 SVGAGI. The CDR3, as DNA: TGTGCCAGCAGTCGTGATACAGGGGACTATGGCTACACCTTC. This encodes CASSRDTGDYGYTF.

The rearrangement joins TRBV7-9 to TRBJ1-5; TRBD1 aligns across 7 bases. Germline CDR1 and CDR2: SEHNR and FQNEAQ (reference sequence). This CDR3 has 15 amino acids. The J segment lost 4 bases and the V segment lost 5 bases, leaving 8 bases of the junction unmatched. The CDR3 spells CASSADRETNQPQHF. The DNA of the CDR3 is TGTGCCAGCAGCGCAGACAGGGAAACAAATCAGCCCCAGCATTTT.

The rearrangement joins TRBV19 to TRBJ1-2; TRBD1 matches 7 bases. Looked up from germline, CDR1 is LNHDA and CDR2 is SQIVND (reference sequence). Losses at the gene ends were 1 base for V and 5 bases for J; bases not matched to a gene: 10. The CDR3 runs to 16 residues. The CDR3 coding sequence is TGTGCCAGTAGTATAGGGTGGGGGACAGCAGCTTATGGCTACACCTTC. Its protein is CASSIGWGTAAYGYTF.

This clone was recorded a few times. The chain couples TRBV12-3 or TRBV12-4 to TRBJ1-5; D possibly corresponds to TRBD1 (5 bases). The V gene lost 2 bases and the J gene lost 5 bases, with 7 bases spanning the gap. The CDR3 covers 13 residues. Here the CDR3 DNA reads TGTGCCAGCAGTTTATCCAGGGATCAGCCCCAGCATTTT. Its protein is CASSLSRDQPQHF.

The gene calls are TRBV7-8 and TRBJ2-5; the D gene is possibly TRBD2 (6 bases). This CDR3 is built from 16 residues. The V and J ends lost 5 bases and 0 bases respectively, with 16 bases between them. CDR1 is SGHVS, CDR2 FQNEAQ, per germline. The CDR3 DNA follows: TGTGCCAGCAGCGTCCGGGACTCCCAGTACCAAGAGACCCAGTACTTC. This encodes CASSVRDSQYQETQYF.

This rearrangement joins TRBV6-4 to TRBJ1-1; a possible D gene is TRBD1 (5 bases). The CDR3 runs 12 residues. Trimming took off 2 bases at V and 11 bases at J, with 12 bases between the two ends. The germline CDR1 and CDR2 sequences are MRHNA and SNTAGT. CDR3 protein: CASSDNRGTAFF. CDR3 sequence (DNA): TGTGCCAGCAGTGACAATCGGGGGACGGCTTTCTTT.

This clone appeared a few times. The same CDR3 is also encoded by other DNA sequences in this sample. V usage is TRBV5-6 and J usage is TRBJ1-1, with 7 bases matching TRBD1. The CDR3 loop spans 11 amino acids. Trimming took 4 bases from V and 8 from J; bases not matched to a gene: 2. CDR1 is SGHDT, CDR2 YYEEEE, per germline. CDR3 in amino acids: CASSLDREAFF. The CDR3 region has the DNA TGTGCCAGCAGCCTGGACAGGGAAGCTTTCTTT. Based on the CDR3 plus reference TRBV5-6 and TRBJ1-1, the full variable domain is DAGVTQSPTHLIKTRGQQVTLRCSPKSGHDTVSWYQQALGQGPQFIFQYYEEEERQRGNFPDRFSGHQFPNYSSELNVNALLLGDSALYLCASSLDREAFFGQGTRLTVV.

This clone showed up just once. V gene TRBV4-3 combines with J gene TRBJ2-3, with D maybe TRBD1 (5 bases). This CDR3 contains 15 residues. Trimming removed 2 bases from V and 6 bases from J, with 15 bases in between. Germline V gene lookup returns CDR1 LGHNA and CDR2 YSLEER. The CDR3 region has the DNA TGCGCCAGCAGCCAATCTTCCCGAAGGGGTGATACGCAGTATTTT. This codes for CASSQSSRRGDTQYF.

This clone was recorded once. The J gene is TRBJ1-2, the V gene TRBV29-1; 11 nucleotides agree with TRBD1. The CDR3 consists of 14 residues. With 3 bases clipped from V and 7 bases from J, the junction kept 7 bases outside the gene matches. CDR1 and CDR2 from the germline V gene are SQVTM and ANQGSEA. DNA of the CDR3: TGCAGCGTTGATGGAGGACAGGGGGCCTTTGGCTACACCTTC. Translated: CSVDGGQGAFGYTF.